Given below is one T cell receptor (beta chain) in context. These data originate in a study of blood T cell repertoires in COVID-19. Whole-study context: PBMCs, B-cell-depleted T cells, or T cells were the source of the cDNA or gDNA that made up the material.

Cohort 3 recovery required two negative PCRs, clearance, or symptom resolution. The CDR3 is 13 residues long. Germline V gives CDR1 SEHNR, CDR2 FQNEAQ (reference sequence). Germline trimming cut 5 bases from V and 8 bases from J; bases unmatched to any gene: 5. The method was immunoSEQ multiplex PCR; TCRdb's version includes in-frame clones alone and lacks a portion of them. This sample has a few hundred thousand clones, with approximately 84% found just once. The material sequenced was PBMCs or T cells enriched from blood (not recorded which). This sequence joins TRBV7-9 and TRBJ1-4, with TRBD1 identical over 7 bases. The receptor was isolated from a man aged 25 to 45 who had recovered from COVID-19. The CDR3 here is CASSRQGREKLFF. CDR3 nucleotide sequence: TGTGCCAGCAGCCGACAGGGTAGAGAAAAACTGTTTTTT.